Listed below are T cell receptor beta chains from one sample, sequenced in a study of cytomegalovirus exposure and HLA in healthy donors. Here immunoSEQ multiplex PCR was the method, and the copy in TCRdb shows in-frame clones only, minus some. Among approximately 170,000 clones, roughly nine tenths were seen once, and the ten largest hold about 3%. Sequencing was performed on PBMCs. Every receptor here comes from a woman between 18 and 29 years old in good health and CMV-seropositive. Each CDR3 is given with its conserved first and last residue. D genes are given only for firm matches. Size is omitted from some rows. Given values are once, few, many or a class for expanded clones.

clone_size d_call v_call cdr3_aa
- TRBD1 TRBV5-4 CASSLQGGNTEAFF
- - TRBV11-2 CASSLVLTGLNYGYTF
- - TRBV5-5 CASSAGFFADTQYF
- - TRBV4-2 CASSQEGGPYEQYF
- TRBD1 TRBV5-6 CASSFYRGQNEQFF
- TRBD2 TRBV11-2 CASKVAGGGELFF
once - TRBV7-8 CASSLRGIGELFF
- TRBD1 TRBV11-2 CASSTGQGVGIDTQYF
- TRBD1 TRBV4-1 CASSLPTPGLGTATQYF
- TRBD1 TRBV5-1 CASSSSGTGASHHQETQYF
- TRBD2 TRBV28 CASSLNAGGPSEQYF
- TRBD1 TRBV28 CASSSPGQGAYNSPLHF
- - TRBV27 CASSTPGGGYTF
- - TRBV11-2 CASSLSGRWLFF
- TRBD2 TRBV27 CASSTAGLAGIETQYF
- TRBD2 TRBV19 CASSTATSRIYEQYF
once - TRBV7-9 CASSLEGVVREQYF
- - TRBV6-6 CASSYLNYGYTF
- TRBD2 TRBV27 CASSFSGRALYEQYF
once - TRBV5-6 CASSFWGGTEAFF
- TRBD2 TRBV27 CASSLSGLAGGRGDTQYF
- TRBD1 TRBV10-3 CAISPQRMQGVAEAFF
- TRBD2 TRBV5-1 CASSEVPGLAGFEQYF
- TRBD1 TRBV28 CASGTGGSQYF
few - TRBV12-2 CASRRRRTEAFF
once TRBD1 TRBV6-6 CASSYGQGSNQPQHF
- - TRBV7-2 CASSSRGTGTYEQYF
few - TRBV28 CASREAGVRTYNEQFF